These 32 T cell receptor beta chains were sequenced from one sample in a study of blood T cell repertoires in COVID-19. TCRdb's copy holds only in-frame clones and misses some; the assay was immunoSEQ multiplex PCR. The sample includes 200,000 to 250,000 clones, 85% to 90% of them seen just once. Sequenced input: peripheral blood. The source of these receptors is a man in his 60s with acute or convalescent COVID-19.

The chain has TRBV28 and TRBJ1-4; D is undetermined. CDR1 and CDR2 from the germline V gene are MDHEN and SYDVKM. Trimming stripped 2 bases from V and 12 bases from J, with 7 bases between. The CDR3 length is 11 residues. CDR3: CASSLTEELFF. The CDR3 region has the DNA TGTGCCAGCAGTTTAACTGAGGAACTGTTTTTT.

The chain has TRBV28 and TRBJ1-2, with TRBD1 matching 10 bases. The V gene's germline CDR1 is MDHEN and CDR2 SYDVKM. The CDR3 loop spans 14 amino acids. The trim removed 5 bases at V and 6 bases at J, leaving 6 bases unmatched. The CDR3 spells CASSPPTGGNGYTF. The DNA of the CDR3 is TGTGCCAGCAGTCCTCCGACAGGGGGCAATGGCTACACCTTC.

This sequence joins TRBV19 and TRBJ1-5; 11 bases are shared with TRBD1. The ends lost 4 bases at V and 4 bases at J; junction bases unmatched: 6. Germline-derived CDR1 and CDR2 are LNHDA and SQIVND (reference sequence). There are 16 residues in the CDR3. This chain's CDR3 is CASSTRDRGTNQPQHF. The CDR3 nucleotides read TGTGCCAGTAGTACCCGGGACAGGGGGACTAATCAGCCCCAGCATTTT.

The chain employs TRBV6-5 and TRBJ2-5, with a weak D call TRBD2 (5 bases). The germline CDR1 and CDR2 sequences are MNHEY and SVGAGI. Trimming stripped 3 bases from V and 10 bases from J, with 9 bases between. The CDR3 spans 11 residues. The CDR3 is CASSYREGQYF. The CDR3 DNA is TGTGCCAGCAGTTATCGAGAGGGCCAGTACTTC.

This clone was observed once. The chain joins TRBV29-1 to TRBJ2-3, with D possibly matching TRBD2 (6 bases). CDR1 and CDR2 from the germline V gene are SQVTM and ANQGSEA. V shed 5 bases and J shed 2 bases, with 14 bases lying between them. The CDR3 length is 14 residues. The CDR3 loop is CSVSGTSYTDTQYF. The DNA for the CDR3 is TGCAGCGTTTCGGGGACTTCATACACAGATACGCAGTATTTT.

This clone occurred once. This chain links TRBV4-2 with TRBJ2-3; unclear D gene. V shed 1 base and J shed 0 bases, with 11 bases lying between them. The CDR3 has 16 residues. The germline gives CDR1 LGHNA, CDR2 YNFKEQ. For the CDR3, the DNA is TGTGCCAGCAGCCAAGCAGCGAGGTTTAGCACAGATACGCAGTATTTT. It encodes CASSQAARFSTDTQYF.

V is TRBV2 and J is TRBJ2-3; perhaps TRBD1 as D (5 bases). The V gene lost 11 bases and the J gene lost 2 bases, with 20 bases spanning the gap. This CDR3 has 15 residues. Germline lookup yields CDR1 SNHLY and CDR2 FYNNEI. The CDR3 DNA is TGTGCCGACAGAGCAGACCAGCTAATCACAGATACGCAGTATTTT. As protein: CADRADQLITDTQYF.

The chain is built from TRBV10-3 and TRBJ2-3; D not certain. V was shortened by 7 bases and J by 2 bases, with 7 bases between the two germline ends. Germline V lookup: CDR1 ENHRY, CDR2 SYGVKD. The CDR3 is 12 amino acids. The CDR3 loop reads CAIMGNTDTQYF. In DNA form, the CDR3 reads TGTGCCATCATGGGCAACACAGATACGCAGTATTTT.

The chain uses TRBV14 and TRBJ2-7; TRBD1 agrees at 9 bases. V was clipped by 4 bases and J by 6 bases; unmatched bases: 13. Germline CDR1 reads SGHDN; CDR2 reads FVKESK. The CDR3 is 16 residues long. The CDR3 coding sequence is TGTGCCAGCAGCCCACCTGGACAGGGGAAAACATTCGAGCAGTACTTC. Translated: CASSPPGQGKTFEQYF.

The chain couples TRBV21-1 to TRBJ1-1; the D call TRBD1 from the table was never checked on the DNA. TRBV21-1 is a documented pseudogene. The CDR3 runs 15 residues. CDR3 amino acids: CASSGQTGVNTEAFF. The DNA of the CDR3 is TGTGCCAGCAGCGGACAGACAGGAGTGAACACTGAAGCTTTCTTT.

The chain recombines TRBV5-1 with TRBJ2-7; the D gene is possibly TRBD1 (6 bases). Trimming cost V 4 bases and J 4 bases, with 9 bases left between them. This CDR3 region has 12 residues. The germline CDR1 and CDR2 sequences are SGHRS and YFSETQ. The CDR3 region is CASSGTGYEQYF. In DNA, the CDR3 is TGCGCCAGCAGCGGCACAGGGTACGAGCAGTACTTC.

The chain employs TRBV18 and TRBJ2-2; D not resolved. Trimming pared 2 bases from V and 0 bases from J, leaving 7 bases between. Germline lookup yields CDR1 KGHSH and CDR2 LQKENI. The CDR3 is 15 residues long. The CDR3 sequence: CASSPKSANTGELFF. The CDR3 DNA sequence: TGTGCCAGCTCACCAAAGAGCGCGAACACCGGGGAGCTGTTTTTT. Looking up the rest from reference TRBV18 and TRBJ2-2 gives the full variable domain: NAGVMQNPRHLVRRRGQEARLRCSPMKGHSHVYWYRQLPEEGLKFMVYLQKENIIDESGMPKERFSAEFPKEGPSILRIQQVVRGDSAAYFCASSPKSANTGELFFGEGSRLTVL.

The genes are TRBV5-1 and TRBJ2-3; maybe TRBD2 (7 bases). The CDR3 is 17 residues long. V lost 0 bases to trimming and J lost 0 bases, with 14 bases between them. Germline CDR1 is SGHRS and CDR2 is YFSETQ. In nucleotides, the CDR3 is TGCGCCAGCAGCTTGGTCGCGGGGGCCCTTAGCACAGATACGCAGTATTTT. This encodes CASSLVAGALSTDTQYF.

The chain links TRBV6-1 to TRBJ2-3; D might be TRBD1 (6 bases). V shed 2 bases and J shed 2 bases, with 11 bases lying between them. Germline CDR1 MNHNS, CDR2 SASEGT. The CDR3 is made up of 15 amino acids. CDR3 sequence: CASSEQGTYTDTQYF. CDR3 DNA: TGTGCCAGCAGTGAACAGGGGACCTACACAGATACGCAGTATTTT.

Here the CDR3 reads CASSRNRDRGSEQYF. Written as DNA, the CDR3 is TGTGCCAGCAGCCGTAACCGGGACAGGGGCTCCGAGCAGTACTTC. The genes are TRBV27 and TRBJ2-7, with 10 bases matching TRBD1. The ends lost 6 bases at V and 6 bases at J; junction bases unmatched: 11. Germline V lookup: CDR1 MNHEY, CDR2 SMNVEV (reference sequence). The CDR3 extends over 15 amino acids.

This clone was seen a few times. This sequence joins TRBV28 and TRBJ1-1; 8 positions agree with TRBD1. Germline lookup yields CDR1 MDHEN and CDR2 SYDVKM. The CDR3 consists of 16 residues. The ends lost 3 bases at V and 1 base at J; junction bases unmatched: 7. CDR3 sequence reads: CASSFNGRGPNTEAFF. The CDR3 bases are TGTGCCAGCAGTTTTAATGGCAGGGGGCCGAACACTGAAGCTTTCTTT.

The rearrangement joins TRBV5-4 to TRBJ1-2, with 7 bases matching TRBD1. Germline CDR1 SGHNT, CDR2 YYREEE (reference sequence). V shed 0 bases, J shed 4 bases, and the junction held 3 bases outside the gene matches. This CDR3 is 14 amino acids long. The CDR3 DNA follows: TGTGCCAGCAGCTTGGACAGGGGCGTCTATGGCTACACCTTC. It encodes CASSLDRGVYGYTF.

The chain is built from TRBV2 and TRBJ1-4, with D possibly TRBD1 on 5 matching bases. The CDR3 spans 14 residues. CDR1 is SNHLY, CDR2 FYNNEI, per germline. Trimming removed 4 bases from V and 4 bases from J, with 10 bases in between. CDR3 region: CASSGWGRNEKLFF. CDR3 in DNA: TGTGCCAGCAGTGGGTGGGGCCGTAATGAAAAACTGTTTTTT.

Worth noting for this clone: The same CDR3 is also encoded by other DNA sequences in this sample. CDR3 amino acids: CASSPLAENTEAFF. As DNA, the CDR3 is TGTGCCAGCTCACCTCTAGCGGAGAACACTGAAGCTTTCTTT. The chain is built from TRBV18 and TRBJ1-1; D call uncertain. V gave up 3 bases and J gave up 1 base, with 9 bases separating them. The CDR3 is made up of 14 amino acids. The germline gives CDR1 KGHSH, CDR2 LQKENI.

This chain uses TRBV19 with TRBJ1-2; D is perhaps TRBD1 (6 bases). The V end lost 5 bases, the J end lost 0 bases, and 16 bases lay between the germline ends. Germline CDR1 is LNHDA and CDR2 is SQIVND (reference sequence). This CDR3 has 16 amino acids. The DNA for the CDR3 is TGTGCCAGTAGTCCCACCGGGGGGCGAACTAACTATGGCTACACCTTC. Translated, it gives CASSPTGGRTNYGYTF. Full variable domain (outside the CDR3, taken from reference TRBV19 and TRBJ1-2): DGGITQSPKYLFRKEGQNVTLSCEQNLNHDAMYWYRQDPGQGLRLIYYSQIVNDFQKGDIAEGYSVSREKKESFPLTVTSAQKNPTAFYLCASSPTGGRTNYGYTFGSGTRLTVV.

The genes are TRBV28 and TRBJ1-1; D possibly corresponds to TRBD1 (5 bases). The germline gives CDR1 MDHEN, CDR2 SYDVKM. Between the trimmed V and J ends, which lost 2 bases and 11 bases, there was a span of 18 bases. This CDR3 is 14 amino acids long. The CDR3 loop is CASSLNVGGGDAFF. The DNA of the CDR3 is TGTGCCAGCAGTTTAAATGTTGGGGGAGGCGATGCTTTCTTT.

The chain joins TRBV9 to TRBJ2-7, with 9 positions matching TRBD1. V was clipped by 4 bases and J by 8 bases; unmatched bases: 10. Germline CDR1 reads SGDLS; CDR2 reads YYNGEE. The CDR3 contains 14 residues. CDR3 amino acids: CASSTRDRVSQQYF. CDR3 in DNA: TGTGCCAGCAGCACTCGGGACAGGGTTTCGCAGCAGTACTTC.

This clone has a single count. The chain is built from TRBV2 and TRBJ1-6, with 10 nucleotides matching TRBD1. The CDR3 has 15 residues. Germline V gene data show CDR1 as SNHLY and CDR2 as FYNNEI. V lost 7 bases and J lost 9; bases outside the gene matches: 9. The CDR3 loop reads CASTLGQGSPSPLHF. CDR3 coding DNA: TGTGCCAGCACCTTGGGACAGGGGTCTCCTTCACCCCTCCACTTT.

The chain couples TRBV18 to TRBJ1-3; TRBD1 aligns across 7 bases. The germline CDR1 and CDR2 sequences are KGHSH and LQKENI. Trimming at V came to 4 bases and at J to 0 bases, leaving 3 bases not matched to a gene. The CDR3 loop spans 15 amino acids. CDR3 protein: CASSLRGPSGNTIYF. Written as DNA, the CDR3 is TGTGCCAGCTCACTGAGGGGGCCCTCTGGAAACACCATATATTTT.

The V and J genes are TRBV29-1 and TRBJ2-7; 7 nucleotides line up with TRBD1. Germline V gene data show CDR1 as SQVTM and CDR2 as ANQGSEA. With V trimmed by 7 bases and J by 2 bases, 2 bases remained unmatched. The CDR3 loop spans 11 amino acids. This chain's CDR3 is CSAQGAYEQYF. The CDR3 DNA follows: TGCAGCGCCCAGGGGGCCTACGAGCAGTACTTC.

This clone was observed a single time. This chain joins TRBV24-1 and TRBJ2-1, with 11 bases that match TRBD1. Germline V lookup: CDR1 KGHDR, CDR2 SFDVKD. CDR3 length equals 17 residues. The ends lost 4 bases at V and 0 bases at J; junction bases unmatched: 4. CDR3 DNA: TGTGCCACCAGTGAGACCGGGACAGGGGGCTCCTACAATGAGCAGTTCTTC. It translates to CATSETGTGGSYNEQFF.

The chain is built from TRBV3-1 (or the pseudogene TRBV3-2) and TRBJ2-1; TRBD1 might be the D (6 bases). This CDR3 region has 16 residues. V was pared by 0 bases and J by 4 bases, with 13 bases between. CDR1 and CDR2 (germline): LGHDT, YNNKEL (reference sequence). This CDR3 is CASSQDGTGLYNEQFF. The CDR3 coding sequence is TGTGCCAGCAGCCAAGATGGAACAGGGTTATACAATGAGCAGTTCTTC.

As regards this clone: This sample includes further DNA sequences coding for the same CDR3. The chain employs TRBV29-1 and TRBJ2-7, with D possibly being TRBD2 (6 bases). The V gene's germline CDR1 is SQVTM and CDR2 ANQGSEA. Trimming cost V 6 bases and J 2 bases, with 14 bases left between them. CDR3 size: 13 residues. CDR3 in amino acids: CSVDGRGPYEQYF. DNA for the CDR3: TGCAGCGTAGACGGGAGAGGACCCTACGAGCAGTACTTC.

The chain carries TRBV11-2 and TRBJ2-3; a possible D gene is TRBD2 (7 bases). Germline loops: CDR1 SGHAT, CDR2 FQNNGV. This CDR3 comprises 15 residues. Trimming removed 5 bases at V and 5 bases at J, with 17 bases between. CDR3 DNA: TGTGCCAGCAGCCCAAGGGGGGGGGCGATAGATACGCAGTATTTT. It codes for CASSPRGGAIDTQYF.

This chain links TRBV5-6 with TRBJ2-7; 9 bases are shared with TRBD1. Unmatched junction bases numbered 1, after V lost 4 bases and J lost 2 bases. CDR1 is SGHDT and CDR2 is YYEEEE in the germline V gene. The CDR3 contains 13 residues. Written as DNA, the CDR3 is TGTGCCAGCAGCGGACAGGGGACCTACGAGCAGTACTTC. This gives the protein CASSGQGTYEQYF.

The J gene is TRBJ1-5, the V gene TRBV5-1, with 8 bases matching TRBD1. Germline loops: CDR1 SGHRS, CDR2 YFSETQ. This CDR3 is 16 amino acids long. Trimming at V came to 0 bases and at J to 7 bases, leaving 9 bases not matched to a gene. The DNA for the CDR3 is TGCGCCAGCAGCTTGGGACCCCAGGGGGCAGGGCAGCCCCAGCATTTT. Encoded protein: CASSLGPQGAGQPQHF.

The chain recombines TRBV4-3 with TRBJ1-2; TRBD1 matches at 7 bases. In germline, CDR1 is LGHNA, CDR2 YSLEER. The CDR3 spans 13 residues. The J segment lost 4 bases and the V segment lost 7 bases, leaving 6 bases of the junction unmatched. Here the CDR3 reads CASTGPGGYGYTF. As DNA, the CDR3 is TGCGCCAGCACGGGGCCAGGGGGCTATGGCTACACCTTC.